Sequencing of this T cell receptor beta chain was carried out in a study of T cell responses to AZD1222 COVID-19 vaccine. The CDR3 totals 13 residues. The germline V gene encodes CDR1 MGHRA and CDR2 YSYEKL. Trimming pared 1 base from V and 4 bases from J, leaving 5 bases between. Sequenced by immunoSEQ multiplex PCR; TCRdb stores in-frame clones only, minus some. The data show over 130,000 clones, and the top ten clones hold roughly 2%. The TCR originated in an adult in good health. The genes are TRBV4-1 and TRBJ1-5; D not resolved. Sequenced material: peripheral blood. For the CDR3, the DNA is TGCGCCAGCAGCCAAGGGAATAATCAGCCCCAGCATTTT. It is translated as CASSQGNNQPQHF.